This T cell receptor beta chain was profiled in a study of CD8 T cells in ankylosing spondylitis. Study observations and caveats: With a CD8+ phenotype, disease-linked clones were relatively rare in peripheral blood. The study identified a TCR beta motif of eight highly homologous variants that appeared characteristic of ankylosing spondylitis blood.

The trim removed 7 bases at V and 8 bases at J, leaving 6 bases unmatched. Looked up from germline, CDR1 is SGHAT and CDR2 is FQNNGV. This CDR3 has 14 amino acids. This clonotype appeared many times. Its antigen is unidentified. TCRdb used MiXCR to reprocess the 5' RACE reads, holding one entry per CDR3 protein. The data hold 50,000 to 70,000 distinct CDR3 sequences, with more than 5.5% observed a single time. The V call is TRBV11-2, the J call TRBJ2-6, with 9 positions matching TRBD2. This clonotype was sampled from a male donor with ankylosing spondylitis. Sequences were obtained from synovial fluid, either unsorted or a sorted T cell fraction (not recorded which). The CDR3 sequence is CASKLAGASNVLTF. CDR3 in DNA: TGTGCCAGCAAATTAGCGGGAGCGTCCAACGTCCTGACTTTC.